This T cell receptor beta chain comes out of a study of graft-versus-host responses after intestinal transplantation. On the study more broadly: Recipients got multivisceral, liver-intestinal, or isolated intestinal transplants.

TCRdb's copy holds only in-frame clones and misses some; the assay was immunoSEQ multiplex PCR. The sample shows about 85,000 clones, roughly four fifths of them seen only once. A remark on this clone: Antigen: not known.

Study-level results: Within allografts, high graft-versus-host to host-versus-graft clonal ratios were seen among patients with graft-donor T cell macrochimerism.

The V end was cut by 0 bases, the J end by 0 bases, with 5 bases between. The CDR3 has 13 amino acids. Germline CDR1 GTSNPN, CDR2 SVGIG (reference sequence). Source: unstimulated CD8+ T cells sorted from spleen or lymph node cells, taken before intestinal transplant. This sequence was found in a human donor who received an intestinal transplant. J is TRBJ2-5 and V is TRBV30; D ambiguous. Here the CDR3 DNA reads TGTGCCTGGAGTGTAGAGTACCAAGAGACCCAGTACTTC. Its protein is CAWSVEYQETQYF.